Presented here are 16 T cell receptor beta chains from one specimen sequenced in a study of memory CD4+ T cells and cytomegalovirus serostatus. Assay: immunoSEQ multiplex PCR; the TCRdb copy retains only in-frame clones and omits some. The top ten clones hold just under 2% of a sample with 45,000 to 65,000 clones, about 86% of them seen once. Single viable CD3+CD4+CD8-CD45RO+ cells were sorted as the memory CD4+ T cells. Sequencing was carried out using memory CD4+ T cells from blood. The receptors here all came from an adult in good health and CMV-seropositive.

The chain is built from TRBV4-1 and TRBJ2-7, with TRBD1 identical over 11 bases. Germline assignment: CDR1 MGHRA and CDR2 YSYEKL. CDR3 length: 15 residues. Losses at the gene ends were 5 bases for V and 3 bases for J; bases not matched to a gene: 6. The CDR3 DNA sequence: TGCGCCAGCAGCTCCCCCGGGACAGGGGGCTACGAGCAGTACTTC. As protein: CASSSPGTGGYEQYF.

This sequence joins TRBV7-8 and TRBJ2-4, with 7 bases lining up with TRBD2. From germline, CDR1 is SGHVS and CDR2 FQNEAQ. The CDR3 has 17 residues. V was clipped by 6 bases and J by 2 bases; unmatched bases: 13. The CDR3 DNA sequence: TGTGCCAGCAGTCGCGAGCGGGATCTTGCGTCCAAAAACATTCAGTACTTC. Protein: CASSRERDLASKNIQYF.

V usage is TRBV7-2 and J usage is TRBJ1-1; D call uncertain. The germline CDR1 and CDR2 sequences are SGHTA and FQGNSA. V lost 2 bases, J lost 7 bases, and 14 bases lay in between. The CDR3 runs to 14 residues. The CDR3 coding sequence is TGTGCCAGCAGCTTATGGCCCGCGGCGCATGAAGCTTTCTTT. As protein: CASSLWPAAHEAFF.

V gene TRBV5-4 combines with J gene TRBJ1-3; 11 bases align to TRBD1. The germline CDR1 and CDR2 sequences are SGHNT and YYREEE (reference sequence). The CDR3 is 16 residues long. V shed 5 bases and J 0 bases; nucleotides not matched to a gene: 4. CDR3 amino acids: CASSRTGGFSGNTIYF. In nucleotides, the CDR3 is TGTGCCAGCAGTCGGACAGGGGGCTTCTCTGGAAACACCATATATTTT.

The V gene is TRBV7-6, the J gene TRBJ1-3, with TRBD1 matching over 7 bases. The CDR3 totals 15 residues. Germline assignment: CDR1 SGHVS and CDR2 FNYEAQ. V dropped 5 bases and J dropped 4; count of bases not matched to a gene: 8. The CDR3 DNA sequence: TGTGCCAGCAGCCCCACGACAGGGCAAGGAAACACCATATATTTT. As protein: CASSPTTGQGNTIYF.

This chain connects TRBV6-4 to TRBJ2-5, with a weak D call TRBD2 (5 bases). The CDR3 has 13 residues. The germline gives CDR1 MRHNA, CDR2 SNTAGT. V shed 0 bases and J shed 5 bases, with 7 bases lying between them. The CDR3, as DNA: TGTGCCAGCAGTGACTCTGGGGAGGAGACCCAGTACTTC. The encoded protein is CASSDSGEETQYF.

In its sample, this clone was seen once. This chain uses TRBV19 with TRBJ1-2, with TRBD1 matching 8 bases. Germline values: CDR1 LNHDA, CDR2 SQIVND (reference sequence). The ends lost 4 bases at V and 2 bases at J; junction bases unmatched: 9. This CDR3 spans 16 amino acids. Written as DNA, the CDR3 is TGTGCCAGTAGTACGCGACAGGGGTCTATCAACTATGGCTACACCTTC. It encodes CASSTRQGSINYGYTF.

The CDR3 DNA reads as TGTGCCAGCAGCCTGACAGGGATCACTGAAGCTTTCTTT. Translation: CASSLTGITEAFF. V gene TRBV7-2 combines with J gene TRBJ1-1; 7 nucleotides match TRBD1. CDR3 length: 13 residues. Trimming took 5 bases from V and 4 from J; bases not matched to a gene: 4. Germline-derived CDR1 and CDR2 are SGHTA and FQGNSA.

This clone was detected only once. The chain uses TRBV5-4 and TRBJ1-2; D is unresolved. V lost 6 bases to trimming and J lost 5 bases, with 20 bases between them. The CDR3 runs to 15 residues. The germline V gene encodes CDR1 SGHNT and CDR2 YYREEE (reference sequence). This CDR3 reads CASTTMREGGYGYTF. CDR3 in DNA: TGTGCCAGCACGACGATGAGGGAGGGAGGTTATGGCTACACCTTC.

Here the CDR3 reads CASSVGGYWETQYF. As DNA, the CDR3 is TGTGCCAGCAGCGTAGGGGGGTACTGGGAGACCCAGTACTTC. The rearrangement joins TRBV9 to TRBJ2-5; possibly TRBD1 or TRBD2 for D (5 bases each). Germline values: CDR1 SGDLS, CDR2 YYNGEE. Trimming cost V 0 bases and J 5 bases, with 11 bases left between them. CDR3 length: 14 residues. Variable domain in full (rest from reference TRBV9 and TRBJ2-5): DSGVTQTPKHLITATGQRVTLRCSPRSGDLSVYWYQQSLDQGLQFLIQYYNGEERAKGNILERFSAQQFPDLHSELNLSSLELGDSALYFCASSVGGYWETQYFGPGTRLLVL.

This clone was seen only a few times. The chain couples TRBV14 to TRBJ2-3; weak D call: TRBD1 (6 bases). This CDR3 is built from 13 residues. Germline values: CDR1 SGHDN, CDR2 FVKESK. The V end was cut by 4 bases, the J end by 6 bases, with 11 bases between. The CDR3 nucleotides read TGTGCCAGCAGCCGAACAGGGTCCGATACGCAGTATTTT. This gives the protein CASSRTGSDTQYF.

The chain couples TRBV6-6 to TRBJ1-5; 11 nucleotides line up with TRBD1. The CDR3 is 15 residues long. V was clipped by 5 bases and J by 7 bases; unmatched bases: 7. Germline V gives CDR1 MNHNY, CDR2 SVGAGI (reference sequence). For the CDR3, the DNA is TGTGCCAGCAGTCTAGGGGACAGGGGGAGACAGCCCCAGCATTTT. It encodes CASSLGDRGRQPQHF.

This chain uses TRBV9 with TRBJ2-2; no reliable D call. There are 13 residues in the CDR3. V lost 4 bases and J lost 0, with 4 bases in between. Per the germline V gene, CDR1 is SGDLS and CDR2 is YYNGEE. This chain's CDR3 is CASSPSNTGELFF. CDR3 DNA sequence: TGTGCCAGCAGCCCCTCGAACACCGGGGAGCTGTTTTTT. The variable domain in full, completed from reference TRBV9 and TRBJ2-2, reads DSGVTQTPKHLITATGQRVTLRCSPRSGDLSVYWYQQSLDQGLQFLIQYYNGEERAKGNILERFSAQQFPDLHSELNLSSLELGDSALYFCASSPSNTGELFFGEGSRLTVL.

This clone was picked up a small number of times. One junction end disagrees with the germline gene, perhaps due to a read error. The rearrangement joins TRBV7-2 to TRBJ2-1, with 9 positions matching TRBD1. CDR1 and CDR2 (germline): SGHTA, FQGNSA. CDR3 length: 15 residues. The CDR3 sequence: CASSSDSGTGNEQFF. The CDR3 region has the DNA TGTGCCAGCAGCTCAGACTCCGGGACAGGGAATGAACAGTTCTTC.

V and J are TRBV11-2 and TRBJ1-1, with a weak D call TRBD1 (5 bases). V dropped 2 bases and J dropped 0 bases, with 13 bases sitting between them. This CDR3 has 16 amino acids. CDR1 and CDR2 from the germline V gene are SGHAT and FQNNGV. CDR3 nucleotides: TGTGCCAGCAGCTTAACCCCCGGGACCTTGAACACTGAAGCTTTCTTT. Encoded protein: CASSLTPGTLNTEAFF.

The rearrangement links TRBV7-2 to TRBJ2-1; a weak D match, TRBD2 (7 bases). There are 18 residues in the CDR3. Germline loops: CDR1 SGHTA, CDR2 FQGNSA. V was cut by 1 base and J by 9 bases, with 25 bases left in between. CDR3 DNA: TGTGCCAGCAGCTTAGGTGGGGCGAGGGGGGGCCGGGACTCTGAGCAGTTCTTC. Translation gives CASSLGGARGGRDSEQFF.